Listed below are T cell receptor beta chains from one sample, sequenced in a study of T cell responses to AZD1222 COVID-19 vaccine. Assay: immunoSEQ multiplex PCR; the TCRdb copy retains only in-frame clones and omits some. The sample carries 95,000 to 150,000 clones, 92% recorded once. This specimen consisted of peripheral blood, obtained on day 0 of AZD1222 vaccination. These receptor sequences come from an adult in good health. Both conserved end residues are part of each CDR3. The D gene is left open where the match is weak. For some rows the clone size is stated as once, few or many, or as a class when expanded; others skip it.

clone_size: NA; j_call: TRBJ1-4; v_call: TRBV19; d_call: TRBD1; cdr3_aa: CASRDRGSTNEKLFF; cdr3_nt: TGTGCCAGTAGGGACAGGGGGAGCACTAATGAAAAACTGTTTTTT
clone_size: NA; j_call: TRBJ1-1; v_call: TRBV10-2; d_call: TRBD1; cdr3_aa: CATSGGKAFF; cdr3_nt: TGCGCCACCTCAGGGGGGAAAGCTTTCTTT
clone_size: NA; j_call: TRBJ1-6; v_call: TRBV4-1; d_call: NA; cdr3_aa: CASSQVYGQFSPLHF; cdr3_nt: TGCGCCAGCAGCCAAGTATACGGGCAATTTTCACCCCTCCACTTT
clone_size: NA; j_call: TRBJ2-7; v_call: TRBV2; d_call: NA; cdr3_aa: CASRKDSPYEQYF; cdr3_nt: TGTGCCAGCAGAAAAGACAGTCCCTACGAGCAGTACTTC
clone_size: once; j_call: TRBJ1-3; v_call: TRBV9; d_call: NA; cdr3_aa: CASSVRDSSGNTIYF; cdr3_nt: TGTGCCAGCAGCGTTAGAGACAGCTCTGGAAACACCATATATTTT
clone_size: NA; j_call: TRBJ1-2; v_call: TRBV5-6; d_call: NA; cdr3_aa: CASSLDQGSYGYTF; cdr3_nt: TGTGCCAGCAGCTTGGATCAGGGAAGCTATGGCTACACCTTC
clone_size: NA; j_call: TRBJ1-5; v_call: TRBV6-4; d_call: TRBD1; cdr3_aa: CASSDAQKLRTGESNQPQHF; cdr3_nt: TGTGCCAGCAGTGACGCCCAGAAACTCCGGACAGGCGAGAGCAATCAGCCCCAGCATTTT
clone_size: NA; j_call: TRBJ1-2; v_call: TRBV23-1; d_call: TRBD1; cdr3_aa: CASSQFDRVDCCSRMNGYTF; cdr3_nt: TGCGCCAGCAGTCAATTTGACAGGGTAGATTGTTGCTCCCGAATGAATGGCTACACCTTC
clone_size: NA; j_call: TRBJ1-2; v_call: TRBV5-4; d_call: NA; cdr3_aa: CASSSDRLGYGYTF; cdr3_nt: TGTGCCAGCAGCAGCGACAGGCTGGGATATGGCTACACCTTC
clone_size: NA; j_call: TRBJ1-1; v_call: TRBV18; d_call: NA; cdr3_aa: CASSPRAGNTEAFF; cdr3_nt: TGTGCCAGCTCACCACGTGCAGGGAACACTGAAGCTTTCTTT
clone_size: NA; j_call: TRBJ1-3; v_call: TRBV3-1/TRBV3-2; d_call: NA; cdr3_aa: CASSQDWRSSGNTIYF; cdr3_nt: TGTGCCAGCAGCCAAGATTGGCGGAGCTCTGGAAACACCATATATTTT
clone_size: NA; j_call: TRBJ2-1; v_call: TRBV7-2; d_call: TRBD2; cdr3_aa: CASSSLAGEAYNEQFF; cdr3_nt: TGTGCCAGCAGCTCTCTAGCGGGAGAGGCCTACAATGAGCAGTTCTTC
clone_size: NA; j_call: TRBJ1-1; v_call: TRBV27; d_call: NA; cdr3_aa: CASSLVLGRGTEAFF; cdr3_nt: TGTGCCAGCAGTTTAGTCTTGGGTCGAGGCACTGAAGCTTTCTTT
clone_size: NA; j_call: TRBJ1-5; v_call: TRBV27; d_call: TRBD1; cdr3_aa: CASSLSPGTGGSNMPQHF; cdr3_nt: TGTGCCAGCAGTTTATCCCCAGGGACAGGGGGGAGTAATATGCCCCAGCATTTT
clone_size: NA; j_call: TRBJ1-5; v_call: TRBV28; d_call: NA; cdr3_aa: CASSDHQPQHF; cdr3_nt: TGTGCCAGCAGTGATCATCAGCCCCAGCATTTT
clone_size: NA; j_call: TRBJ1-1; v_call: TRBV28; d_call: NA; cdr3_aa: CASSKINTEAFF; cdr3_nt: TGTGCCAGCAGTAAGATAAACACTGAAGCTTTCTTT
clone_size: NA; j_call: TRBJ1-2; v_call: TRBV3-1/TRBV3-2; d_call: NA; cdr3_aa: CASRGDPYGYTF; cdr3_nt: TGTGCCAGCAGGGGGGACCCCTATGGCTACACCTTC
clone_size: NA; j_call: TRBJ1-2; v_call: TRBV27; d_call: NA; cdr3_aa: CASSLSVSYHGYTF; cdr3_nt: TGTGCCAGCAGTTTATCAGTCAGTTATCATGGCTACACCTTC
clone_size: once; j_call: TRBJ2-1; v_call: TRBV29-1; d_call: TRBD1; cdr3_aa: CSADRVNEQFF; cdr3_nt: TGCAGCGCGGACAGGGTAAATGAGCAGTTCTTC
clone_size: NA; j_call: TRBJ1-1; v_call: TRBV7-7; d_call: NA; cdr3_aa: CASSFSHILRDTEAFF; cdr3_nt: TGTGCCAGCAGCTTCTCACATATTCTCCGGGACACTGAAGCTTTCTTT
clone_size: NA; j_call: TRBJ2-1; v_call: TRBV28; d_call: TRBD2; cdr3_aa: CASSLRLAGGPMPYNEQFF; cdr3_nt: TGTGCCAGCAGTTTGAGGCTAGCGGGAGGCCCTATGCCATACAATGAGCAGTTCTTC
clone_size: NA; j_call: TRBJ2-3; v_call: TRBV10-1; d_call: NA; cdr3_aa: CASSTTPSGKGSGDTQYF; cdr3_nt: TGCGCCAGCAGTACGACCCCCTCGGGAAAGGGGTCAGGAGATACGCAGTATTTT